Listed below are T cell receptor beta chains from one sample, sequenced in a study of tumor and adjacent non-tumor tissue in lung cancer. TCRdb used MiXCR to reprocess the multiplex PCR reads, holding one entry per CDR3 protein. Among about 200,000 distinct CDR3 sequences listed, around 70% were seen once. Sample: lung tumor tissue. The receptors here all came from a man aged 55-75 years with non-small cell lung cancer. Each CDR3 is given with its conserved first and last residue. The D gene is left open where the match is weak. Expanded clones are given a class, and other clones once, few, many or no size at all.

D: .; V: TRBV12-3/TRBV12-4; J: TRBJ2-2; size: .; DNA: TGTGCCAGCAGTTCAGGCTCCCGAAACACATGGGAGCTGTTTTTT; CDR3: CASSSGSRNTWELFF
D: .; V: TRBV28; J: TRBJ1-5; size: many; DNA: TGTGCCAGCAGCCTACCGTCCGATCAGCCCCAGCATTTT; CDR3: CASSLPSDQPQHF
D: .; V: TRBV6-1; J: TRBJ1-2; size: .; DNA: TGTGCCAGCGGTGAGATAGGACTTTATGGCTACACCTTC; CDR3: CASGEIGLYGYTF
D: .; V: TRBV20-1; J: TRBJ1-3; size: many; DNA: TGCAGTGCTAGGGTGGCGGGCTCTGGAAACACCATATATTTT; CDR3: CSARVAGSGNTIYF
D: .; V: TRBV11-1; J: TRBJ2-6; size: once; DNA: TGTGCCATCAGCCAGAGGGGACATGGCTACTCTGGGGCCAACGTCCTGACTTTC; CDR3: CAISQRGHGYSGANVLTF
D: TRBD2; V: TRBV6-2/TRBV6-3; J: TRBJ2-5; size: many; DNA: TGTGCCAGCAGTTACTCGTCGCGGGAGATGGAGACCCAGTACTTC; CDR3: CASSYSSREMETQYF
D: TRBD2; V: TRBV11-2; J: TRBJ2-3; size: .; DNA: TGTGCCAGCAGCCGTAGCGGGGCGGGAGATACGCAGTATTTT; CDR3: CASSRSGAGDTQYF
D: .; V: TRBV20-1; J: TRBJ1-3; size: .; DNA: TGCGGTGCTAAAGATAGGAGTAACTCTGGAAACACCATATATTTT; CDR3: CGAKDRSNSGNTIYF
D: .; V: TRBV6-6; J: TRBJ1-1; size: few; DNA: TGTGCCAGCTGGGCCCAGGAGAACACTGAAGCTTTCTTT; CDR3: CASWAQENTEAFF
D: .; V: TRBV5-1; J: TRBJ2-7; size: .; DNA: TGCGCCAGCATCGAAGGGATCTACGAGCAGTACTTC; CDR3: CASIEGIYEQYF
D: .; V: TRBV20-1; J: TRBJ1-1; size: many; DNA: TGCAGTGCTACCGCACCGGGCACGTCTCTGGGCACTGAAGCTTTCTTT; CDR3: CSATAPGTSLGTEAFF
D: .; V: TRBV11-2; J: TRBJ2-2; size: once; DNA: TGTGCGAGCAGCTTCACACGGACCACGAACATCGGGGAGCTGTTTTTT; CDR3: CASSFTRTTNIGELFF
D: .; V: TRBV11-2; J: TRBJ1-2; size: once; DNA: TGTGCCAGCAGCTTAGATCTGACCGACACGGCGGGGGACTACACCTTC; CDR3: CASSLDLTDTAGDYTF
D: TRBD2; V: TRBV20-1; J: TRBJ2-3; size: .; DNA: TGCAGTACTAGAGATACTAGCGGGAGCCCAGATACGCAGTATTTT; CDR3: CSTRDTSGSPDTQYF
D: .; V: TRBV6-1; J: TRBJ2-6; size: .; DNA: TGTGCCTGCAGACGGGACTTTCGGGCCGGGGCCAACTTCCTGACTTTC; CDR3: CACRRDFRAGANFLTF
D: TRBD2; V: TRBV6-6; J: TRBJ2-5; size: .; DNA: TGTGCCAGCGGTTATTCGAGTAGCGGGAGGGCCGGAGAGACCCAGTATTTC; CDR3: CASGYSSSGRAGETQYF
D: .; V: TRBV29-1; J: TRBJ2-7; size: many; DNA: TGCAGCGTAACCCCCCAGGGGTCCTACGAGCAGTACTTC; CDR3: CSVTPQGSYEQYF
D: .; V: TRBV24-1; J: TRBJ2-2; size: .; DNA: TGTGCCACCAGTTCTCAGGACGGTCGAGGAACCGGGGAGCTGCTTTTT; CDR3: CATSSQDGRGTGELLF
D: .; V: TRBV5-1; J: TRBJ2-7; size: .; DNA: TGCGCCAGCAGCTTGGACCCGGTCTACGAGCAGTATTTC; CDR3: CASSLDPVYEQYF
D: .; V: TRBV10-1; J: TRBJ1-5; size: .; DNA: TGCGCCAGCAGTACAGGGAATCAGCCCCAGCTTTTT; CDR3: CASSTGNQPQLF
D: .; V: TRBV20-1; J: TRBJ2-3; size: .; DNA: TGCAGTGCCCGGGCCGAGGACTCTTCGGGTACGCAGTATTTT; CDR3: CSARAEDSSGTQYF
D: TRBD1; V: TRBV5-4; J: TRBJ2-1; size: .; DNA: TGTGCCAGCGGCTTGTCCGGGACAGAGTTCTTC; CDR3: CASGLSGTEFF
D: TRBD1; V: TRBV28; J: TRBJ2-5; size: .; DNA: TGTGCCAGCAGTTTACCCGGGACAGGGGGGCAAGAGACCCAGTACTTC; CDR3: CASSLPGTGGQETQYF
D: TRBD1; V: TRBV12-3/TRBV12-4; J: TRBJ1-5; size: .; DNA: TGTGACAGCAGTCCGACAGGGTTGGATCAACCCCAGCATTTT; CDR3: CDSSPTGLDQPQHF
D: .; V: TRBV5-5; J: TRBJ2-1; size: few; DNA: TGTGCCAGCAGCAAGGGGACCCCTGACAATGAGCAGTTCTTC; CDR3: CASSKGTPDNEQFF
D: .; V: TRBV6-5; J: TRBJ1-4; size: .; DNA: TGTGCCAGCGGTAAGAGGGCGCCCGACTCAACTAATGAAAAACTGTTTTTT; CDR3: CASGKRAPDSTNEKLFF
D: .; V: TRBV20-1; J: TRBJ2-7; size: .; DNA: TGCAGTGCCAGTAACTACGAGCAGTACTTC; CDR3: CSASNYEQYF
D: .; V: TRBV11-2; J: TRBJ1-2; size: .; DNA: TGTGCCAGCAGTATACAAGTTGGCATTCGAGGCTATACCTTC; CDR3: CASSIQVGIRGYTF
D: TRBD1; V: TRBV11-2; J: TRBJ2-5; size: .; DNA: TGTGCCAGCAGCATCGGACAGGGGCTAGGGACCCAATACTTC; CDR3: CASSIGQGLGTQYF
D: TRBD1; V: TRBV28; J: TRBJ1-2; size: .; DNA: TGTACCAGTAGTTTCAGGGGGCGCTTTGGCTACACCTTC; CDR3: CTSSFRGRFGYTF
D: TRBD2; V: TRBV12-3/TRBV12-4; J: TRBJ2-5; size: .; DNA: TGTGCCAGCCCCTCGGTTATAGGACTAGCGGGGTTAGAGACCCAGTACTTC; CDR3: CASPSVIGLAGLETQYF
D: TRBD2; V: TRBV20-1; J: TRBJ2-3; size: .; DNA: TGCAGTGCTCCCCGGGGTGGGGGGACTAGCGGAGATAGCACAGATACGCTGTATTTT; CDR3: CSAPRGGGTSGDSTDTLYF
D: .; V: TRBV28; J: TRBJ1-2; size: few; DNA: TGTGCCACCTCGGGACCCTCAACTAGCTATGGCTACACCTTC; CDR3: CATSGPSTSYGYTF
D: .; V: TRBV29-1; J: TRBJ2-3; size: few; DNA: TGCAGCGTTGAAGACAGGAGTCGAGGGGATACGCAGTATTTT; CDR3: CSVEDRSRGDTQYF
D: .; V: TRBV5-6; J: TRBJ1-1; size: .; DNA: TGTGCCAGCAGCTTTGGTCGACAGAACACTGAAGCTTTCTTT; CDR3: CASSFGRQNTEAFF
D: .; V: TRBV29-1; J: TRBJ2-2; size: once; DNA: TGCAGCGTCGCCCATACTAGTAGAGCCGGGGAGCTGTTCTTT; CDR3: CSVAHTSRAGELFF
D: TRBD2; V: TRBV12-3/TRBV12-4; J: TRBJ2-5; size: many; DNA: TGTGCCACGACTAGCGGGAGCTCGGAGACCCAGTACTTC; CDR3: CATTSGSSETQYF
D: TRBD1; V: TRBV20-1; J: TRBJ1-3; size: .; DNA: TGCAGTACTAGGACAGGGAGTGCTGGAAACACCATATATTTT; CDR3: CSTRTGSAGNTIYF
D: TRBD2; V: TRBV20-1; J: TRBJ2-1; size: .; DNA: TGCAGTATTCTAGCGGGAGCCGGTGAGCAGTTCTTC; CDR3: CSILAGAGEQFF
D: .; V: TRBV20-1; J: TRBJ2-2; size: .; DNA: TGCCGTGCTAGATTCTCCGAAAACACAGGGGAGCTGTTTTTT; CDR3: CRARFSENTGELFF
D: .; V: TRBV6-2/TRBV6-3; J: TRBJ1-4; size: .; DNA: TGTGCCAGCAGCCCGGGACCCGAGGGGGAAAAACTGTTTTTT; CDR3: CASSPGPEGEKLFF
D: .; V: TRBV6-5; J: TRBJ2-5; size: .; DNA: TGTGCCAGCAGCCGCCGTGGGTTTCTAGAGACCCAGTACTTC; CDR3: CASSRRGFLETQYF
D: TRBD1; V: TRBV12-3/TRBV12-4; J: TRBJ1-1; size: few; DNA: TGTGCCAGCAGGGACAGGGGGAGCACTGAAGCTTTCTTT; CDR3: CASRDRGSTEAFF
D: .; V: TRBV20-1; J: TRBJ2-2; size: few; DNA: TGCAGTGCTAGAGATCACCGAGTTCGAGCCGGGGAGCTGTTTTTT; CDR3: CSARDHRVRAGELFF
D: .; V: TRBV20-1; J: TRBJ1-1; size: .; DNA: TGCAGTGATAGGGGGGCTTTGAGGGTGAACACTGAAGCTTTCTTT; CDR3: CSDRGALRVNTEAFF
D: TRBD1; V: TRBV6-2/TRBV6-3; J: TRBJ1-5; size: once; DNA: TGTACCAGCAATTATGGATTCGACAGGGGGTATCAGCCCCAGCATTTT; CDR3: CTSNYGFDRGYQPQHF
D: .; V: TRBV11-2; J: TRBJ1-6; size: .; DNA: TGTGCCAGCAGCCTAGAGAGTGGTAGTAATTCATTCCTCCACTTT; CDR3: CASSLESGSNSFLHF
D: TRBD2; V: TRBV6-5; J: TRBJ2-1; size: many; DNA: TGTGCCAGCAGTTACTCGATCAGCGGGGGGAAGTCCTACAATGAGCAGTTCTTC; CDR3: CASSYSISGGKSYNEQFF
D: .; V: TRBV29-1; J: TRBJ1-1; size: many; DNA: TGCAGCGTTGAAGATAGAGGGACGGGGGGAGGAGCGACTGAAGCTTTCTTT; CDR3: CSVEDRGTGGGATEAFF
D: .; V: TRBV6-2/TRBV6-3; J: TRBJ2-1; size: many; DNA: TGTGCCAGCAGTTACCGCCAGCGGTACAATGAGCAGTTCTTC; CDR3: CASSYRQRYNEQFF
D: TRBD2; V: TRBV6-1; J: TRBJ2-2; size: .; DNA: TGTGCCAGCAATGAATGGCGGGAGGGCCAAACCGGGGAGCTGTTTTTT; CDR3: CASNEWREGQTGELFF
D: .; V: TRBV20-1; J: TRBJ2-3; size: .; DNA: TGCAGTGTTAGAGAAGTGGGCACGTATACGCAGTATTTT; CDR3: CSVREVGTYTQYF
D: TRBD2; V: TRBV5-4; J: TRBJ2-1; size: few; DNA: TGTGCCAGCAGCTTGAGGCGGGAGGGCAGGAATGAGCAGTTCTTC; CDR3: CASSLRREGRNEQFF
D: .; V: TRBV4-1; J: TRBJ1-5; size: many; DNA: TGCGCCAGCAGCCAACAGCAGTATAATCAGCCCCAGCATTTT; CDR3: CASSQQQYNQPQHF
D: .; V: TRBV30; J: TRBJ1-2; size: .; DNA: TGTGCCTGGAGCGGTCAGGGCTATGGTGGCCACACCTTC; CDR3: CAWSGQGYGGHTF
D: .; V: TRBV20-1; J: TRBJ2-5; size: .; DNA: TGCAGTGCTAGAGATGAGGAGGGGCGGGCAAATGGGGAGCCTCAGTACTTC; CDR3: CSARDEEGRANGEPQYF
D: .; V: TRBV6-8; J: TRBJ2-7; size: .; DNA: TGTGCCAGCAGTTACCCGACTGGCTGGAGGATCGAAGAGCAGTACTTC; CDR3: CASSYPTGWRIEEQYF
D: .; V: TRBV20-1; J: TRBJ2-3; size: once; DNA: TGCAGTGCCAGAGGATTGGGTAACACAGATATGCTGTATTTT; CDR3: CSARGLGNTDMLYF
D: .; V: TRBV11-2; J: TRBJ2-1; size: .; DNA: TGTGCGAGCAGCTCTGTATTTTATAATGAGCAGTTCTTC; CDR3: CASSSVFYNEQFF